The clone carrying this TCR beta chain was seen a few times. Its matching antigen is unknown. This record comes from a study of regulatory T cells in long-lasting Graves disease. Study as a whole: Graves' patients who were just diagnosed had used antithyroid drugs for under 3 months. Whole-study findings and limits: The study found TRBV28, TRBJ1-2 and TRBJ2-5 favored in persistent disease.

Time point described: newly diagnosed GD, antithyroid drugs for less than 3 months. Scientists built the TCR library using RNA that was extracted from PBMCs. Germline-derived CDR1 and CDR2 are SGHNT and YYREEE (reference sequence). V trimming: 3 bases; J trimming: 4 bases; junction bases outside the gene matches: 6. The length of the CDR3 is 15 residues. Arm-PCR with iRepertoire HTBI primers amplified the CDR3 regions for these TCR beta libraries. From the multiplex PCR reads, TCRdb called clonotypes with MiXCR, one entry per CDR3 protein. The data hold about 400,000 distinct CDR3 sequences, with about 16% observed a single time.

The sequence was collected from a female donor with Graves disease. Sequencing used peripheral blood mononuclear cells (PBMCs), obtained at new diagnosis, from a patient treated with antithyroid drugs. The chain employs TRBV5-4 and TRBJ2-7; 11 nucleotides match TRBD2. Written as DNA, the CDR3 is TGTGCCAGCAGCTACCTAGCGGGAGGTTTTTACGAGCAGTACTTC. Translating it yields CASSYLAGGFYEQYF.